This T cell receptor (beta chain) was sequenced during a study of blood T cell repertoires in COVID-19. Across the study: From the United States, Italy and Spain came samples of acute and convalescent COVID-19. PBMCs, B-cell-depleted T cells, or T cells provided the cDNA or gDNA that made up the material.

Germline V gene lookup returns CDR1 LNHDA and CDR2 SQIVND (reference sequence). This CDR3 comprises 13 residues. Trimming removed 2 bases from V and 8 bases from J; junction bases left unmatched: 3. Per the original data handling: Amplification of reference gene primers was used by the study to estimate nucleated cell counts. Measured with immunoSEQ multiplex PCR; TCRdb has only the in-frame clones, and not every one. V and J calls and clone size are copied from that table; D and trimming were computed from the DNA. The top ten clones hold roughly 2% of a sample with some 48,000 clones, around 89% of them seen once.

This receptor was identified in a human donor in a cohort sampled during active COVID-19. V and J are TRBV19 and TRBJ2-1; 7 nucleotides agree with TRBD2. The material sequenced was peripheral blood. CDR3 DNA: TGTGCCAGTAGTATAACTAGCGACGATGAGCAGTTCTTC. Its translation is CASSITSDDEQFF.